The next 21 T cell receptor beta chains were all read from a single sample in a study of shared T cell receptors in the human thymus. Sequenced by immunoSEQ multiplex PCR; TCRdb stores in-frame clones only, minus some. The sample holds hundreds of thousands of clones, 70% to 90% seen once. These data also formed part of another study, on human thymus T cells.

The material sequenced was thymocytes. These receptors were obtained from a boy younger than two with a congenital heart defect.

The chain links TRBV7-6 to TRBJ2-5, with D tentatively TRBD1 (5 bases). CDR3 length: 11 residues. Germline V gene sequence: CDR1 SGHVS, CDR2 FNYEAQ. The V end was cut by 4 bases, the J end by 13 bases, with 13 bases between. CDR3: CASSSRGHLYF. The DNA of the CDR3 is TGTGCCAGCAGCTCTAGGGGTCATCTGTACTTC.

J is TRBJ2-7 and V is TRBV7-2; D uncertain. CDR3 size: 15 residues. Per the germline V gene, CDR1 is SGHTA and CDR2 is FQGNSA. Trimming cost V 5 bases and J 3 bases, with 17 bases left between them. DNA for the CDR3: TGTGCCAGCAGCGGAACCGTCAGACTTTACTACGAGCAGTACTTC. Amino acid sequence: CASSGTVRLYYEQYF.

The genes are TRBV5-6 and TRBJ1-2, with TRBD1 matching over 8 bases. V trimming: 0 bases; J trimming: 4 bases; junction bases outside the gene matches: 8. CDR1 is SGHDT, CDR2 YYEEEE, per germline. The CDR3 is 16 amino acids. The CDR3 DNA reads TGTGCCAGCAGCTTGGAGGACAGGGCGTGGAGCTATGGCTACACCTTC. Translated, it gives CASSLEDRAWSYGYTF.

The V gene is TRBV27, the J gene TRBJ2-6; TRBD1 might be the D (5 bases). The CDR3 is 19 amino acids. V was pared by 6 bases and J by 0 bases, with 21 bases between. CDR1 is MNHEY, CDR2 SMNVEV, per germline (reference sequence). The CDR3 loop is CASSPPGAKWRSGANVLTF. Written as DNA, the CDR3 is TGTGCCAGCAGCCCCCCTGGGGCCAAATGGCGCTCTGGGGCCAACGTCCTGACTTTC.

The V and J genes are TRBV28 and TRBJ2-2; weak D call: TRBD2 (6 bases). The CDR3 contains 16 residues. The V gene lost 8 bases and the J gene lost 4 bases, with 20 bases spanning the gap. Germline V gene sequence: CDR1 MDHEN, CDR2 SYDVKM. The chain's CDR3 is CASAIRWDFATGELFF. CDR3 DNA: TGTGCCAGCGCCATTAGATGGGACTTCGCCACCGGGGAGCTGTTTTTT.

The rearrangement joins TRBV14 to TRBJ1-5; 7 positions match TRBD1. J was trimmed by 5 bases and V by 6 bases; bases with no gene match: 13. Per the germline V gene, CDR1 is SGHDN and CDR2 is FVKESK. The CDR3 runs 16 residues. CDR3 bases: TGTGCCAGCAGAGAAGGCTACAGGGGATCCCATCAGCCCCAGCATTTT. It codes for CASREGYRGSHQPQHF.

V gene TRBV1 combines with J gene TRBJ2-7; the table's D gene call, TRBD2, was not cross checked with the DNA. TRBV1 is a known pseudogene. The CDR3 has 12 residues. The CDR3 DNA sequence: TGCCCCAGCGGGCGAAGGGGAGGTGAGCAGTACTTC. Its protein is CPSGRRGGEQYF.

V and J are TRBV11-2 and TRBJ1-4; weak D call: TRBD1 (5 bases). Germline CDR1 SGHAT, CDR2 FQNNGV. Trimming removed 4 bases at V and 8 bases at J, with 8 bases between. The CDR3 contains 12 residues. CDR3 DNA: TGTGCCAGCAGCTCCTCAGGGGAAAAACTGTTTTTT. Its protein product is CASSSSGEKLFF.

The CDR3 sequence: CASSARGRGHEQFF. The CDR3 bases are TGCGCCAGCAGCGCACGCGGGAGGGGTCATGAGCAGTTCTTC. The rearrangement joins TRBV4-3 to TRBJ2-1, with TRBD2 identical over 9 bases. With V trimmed by 5 bases and J by 8 bases, 7 bases remained unmatched. Germline loops: CDR1 LGHNA, CDR2 YSLEER. The CDR3 spans 14 residues.

V and J are TRBV6-4 and TRBJ2-7; 11 bases fit TRBD2. The CDR3 extends over 15 amino acids. V lost 4 bases to trimming and J lost 0 bases; unmatched junction nucleotides: 2. Germline V CDR1 and CDR2: MRHNA, SNTAGT. The CDR3 DNA reads TGTGCCAGCAGTGTAGCGGGAGGGAGCTCCTACGAGCAGTACTTC. Amino acid sequence: CASSVAGGSSYEQYF.

The sample holds a few counts of this clone. The V and J genes are TRBV29-1 and TRBJ1-4; unclear D gene. The CDR3 has 11 amino acids. V was clipped by 5 bases and J by 8 bases, with 9 bases between them. Germline values: CDR1 SQVTM, CDR2 ANQGSEA. The CDR3 region has the DNA TGCAGCGTTCGGGGTAGGGAAAAACTGTTTTTT. Its translation is CSVRGREKLFF.

CDR3 protein: CASRRGGTGGYEQYF. DNA of the CDR3: TGTGCCAGCCGCAGGGGAGGGACAGGGGGCTACGAGCAGTACTTC. This chain connects TRBV2 to TRBJ2-7; 11 nucleotides align to TRBD1. The germline V gene encodes CDR1 SNHLY and CDR2 FYNNEI. This CDR3 has 15 amino acids. Trimming cost V 8 bases and J 3 bases; bases outside gene matches: 9.

The V call is TRBV18, the J call TRBJ2-7; possibly TRBD2 for D (5 bases). The germline gives CDR1 KGHSH, CDR2 LQKENI. Trimming removed 3 bases at V and 5 bases at J, with 14 bases between. The CDR3 is 14 residues long. The CDR3 nucleotides read TGTGCCAGCTCACCGGGGAGCCCCCCGCACGAGCAGTACTTC. Protein: CASSPGSPPHEQYF.

J is TRBJ1-3 and V is TRBV18; perhaps TRBD1 as D (6 bases). The CDR3 runs to 15 residues. Germline V gives CDR1 KGHSH, CDR2 LQKENI. The V and J ends lost 3 bases and 6 bases respectively, with 15 bases between them. The CDR3: CASSPDGQYQNTIYF. For the CDR3, the DNA is TGTGCCAGCTCACCCGACGGACAGTATCAAAACACCATATATTTT.

This clone was seen more than once but under ten times. The chain combines TRBV14 with TRBJ1-4; D gene uncertain. Germline loops: CDR1 SGHDN, CDR2 FVKESK. V shed 2 bases and J shed 8 bases, with 21 bases lying between them. This CDR3 is built from 17 residues. Here the CDR3 DNA reads TGTGCCAGCAGCCAAACGGAAAAACGTCTGAGGAGGGAAAAACTGTTTTTT. Encoded protein: CASSQTEKRLRREKLFF.

The V and J genes are TRBV27 and TRBJ2-5; TRBD2 aligns across 13 bases. Germline assignment: CDR1 MNHEY and CDR2 SMNVEV (reference sequence). The trim removed 4 bases at V and 5 bases at J, leaving 10 bases unmatched. The CDR3 has 17 amino acids. The CDR3 loop reads CASSSGLAGRLGETQYF. CDR3 nucleotide sequence: TGTGCCAGCAGTTCGGGACTAGCGGGACGACTAGGGGAGACCCAGTACTTC.

A single count supports this clone. The CDR3 DNA reads as TGTGCCAGTAAGAGGACAGGGATGGATACGCAGTATTTT. This gives the protein CASKRTGMDTQYF. The chain links TRBV19 to TRBJ2-3; 8 nucleotides agree with TRBD1. The germline V gene has CDR1 LNHDA and CDR2 SQIVND (reference sequence). There are 13 residues in the CDR3. V gave up 7 bases and J gave up 6 bases; unmatched junction bases: 6.

This clone was detected once. J is TRBJ2-5 and V is TRBV10-3, with TRBD2 identical over 7 bases. The junction had 11 bases not matched to a gene; V was cut back by 8 bases and J by 5 bases. The CDR3 runs to 14 residues. Germline CDR1 ENHRY, CDR2 SYGVKD. The CDR3 nucleotides are TGTGCCATCTCGTTGGGGCGGGAGAGTGAGACCCAGTACTTC. The encoded protein is CAISLGRESETQYF.

This chain connects TRBV11-2 to TRBJ1-2, with a weak D call TRBD1 (6 bases). The germline CDR1 and CDR2 sequences are SGHAT and FQNNGV. With 4 bases removed from V and 0 bases from J, the gap between germline ends came to 15 bases. This CDR3 has 16 amino acids. CDR3 bases: TGTGCCAGCAGCTCTACGGGGAGGGGGTCTAACTATGGCTACACCTTC. It translates to CASSSTGRGSNYGYTF.

This clone was counted once. The gene calls are TRBV27 and TRBJ1-1; TRBD1 agrees at 8 bases. Germline CDR1 reads MNHEY; CDR2 reads SMNVEV (reference sequence). CDR3 size: 15 residues. With V trimmed by 5 bases and J by 5 bases, 10 bases remained unmatched. CDR3 region: CASSTSRGHGTEAFF. The CDR3 DNA sequence: TGTGCCAGCAGTACCTCCAGGGGGCATGGTACTGAAGCTTTCTTT.

The gene calls are TRBV7-2 and TRBJ2-5; the match to TRBD2 covers 7 bases. Germline trimming cut 1 base from V and 11 bases from J; bases unmatched to any gene: 16. The CDR3 is made up of 16 amino acids. The germline CDR1 and CDR2 sequences are SGHTA and FQGNSA. The CDR3 reads CASSLGQREVSREQYF. Written as DNA, the CDR3 is TGTGCCAGCAGCTTAGGTCAGAGGGAGGTATCGCGGGAGCAGTACTTC.